This is a list of T cell receptor beta chains from one sample in a study of blood T cell repertoires in COVID-19. TCRdb keeps only in-frame clones here, not all; method: immunoSEQ multiplex PCR. The table includes 75,000 to 100,000 clones, roughly 86% detected once. Sequencing input: peripheral blood. Receptor source: a man aged 45-65 years with active or convalescent COVID-19. Each CDR3 is given with its conserved first and last residue.

v_gene	j_gene	CDR3aa
TRBV21-1	TRBJ2-3	CASSKAPGWSTDTQYF
TRBV3-1/TRBV3-2	TRBJ2-5	CASRNRGYSGETQYF
TRBV5-1	TRBJ2-5	CASSLRETQYF
TRBV28	TRBJ2-7	CASSLVRAEQYF
TRBV28	TRBJ1-5	CASSLYRDNQPQHF
TRBV29-1	TRBJ1-1	CSVALTGDNTEAFF
TRBV2	TRBJ2-5	CASSGGLGQETQYF
TRBV5-4	TRBJ1-4	CASSQGQINEKLFF
TRBV11-2	TRBJ2-2	CASSDLAGTRPGELFF
TRBV2	TRBJ1-2	CASNRDTNNYGYTF
TRBV7-2	TRBJ1-2	CASSLEIQGSYGYTF
TRBV9	TRBJ1-4	CASSVAAGTTNEKLFF
TRBV6-5	TRBJ2-1	CASRTGGMGYNEQFF
TRBV6-2/TRBV6-3	TRBJ1-5	CASSYGDRMGGPQHF
TRBV7-8	TRBJ2-7	CASSLAGQGGSYEQYF
TRBV7-2	TRBJ2-1	CASSLEPGGFNEQFF
TRBV20-1	TRBJ2-1	CSASSGGIHNEQFF
TRBV18	TRBJ1-6	CASSQTGDSPLHF
TRBV7-7	TRBJ2-1	CASSSTGGAGNEQFF
TRBV11-2	TRBJ1-1	CASSYLRDRGQAFF
TRBV5-1	TRBJ2-5	CASSWGQGVVETQYF
TRBV28	TRBJ2-7	CASSLGNRGAWHF
TRBV12-3/TRBV12-4	TRBJ2-1	CASSRTAYNEQFF
TRBV7-9	TRBJ2-5	CASSLQEGTQYF
TRBV18	TRBJ2-1	CASSPLAGGNEQFF
TRBV5-1	TRBJ2-1	CASSLAGSSYNEQFF
TRBV30	TRBJ1-5	CAWSGVNENQPQHF